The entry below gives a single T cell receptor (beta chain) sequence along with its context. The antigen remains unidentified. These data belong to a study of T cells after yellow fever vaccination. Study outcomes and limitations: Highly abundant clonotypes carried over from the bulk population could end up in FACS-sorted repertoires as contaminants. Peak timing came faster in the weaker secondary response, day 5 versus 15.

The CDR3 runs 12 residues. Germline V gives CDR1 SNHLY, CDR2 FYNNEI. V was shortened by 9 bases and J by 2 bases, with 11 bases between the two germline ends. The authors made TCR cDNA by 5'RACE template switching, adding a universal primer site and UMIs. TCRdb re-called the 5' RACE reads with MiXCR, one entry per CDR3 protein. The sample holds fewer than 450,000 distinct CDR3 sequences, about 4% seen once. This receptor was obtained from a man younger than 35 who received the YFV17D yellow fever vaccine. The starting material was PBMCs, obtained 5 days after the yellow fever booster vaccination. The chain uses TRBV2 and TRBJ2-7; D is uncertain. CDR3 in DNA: TGTGCCAGTCGCCGGGTTCCCTACGAGCAGTACTTC. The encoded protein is CASRRVPYEQYF. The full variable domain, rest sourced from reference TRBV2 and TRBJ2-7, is EPEVTQTPSHQVTQMGQEVILRCVPISNHLYFYWYRQILGQKVEFLVSFYNNEISEKSEIFDDQFSVERPDGSNFTLKIRSTKLEDSAMYFCASRRVPYEQYFGPGTRLTVT.